This passage covers 15 T cell receptor beta chains from one sample sequenced in a study of T cells in Graves' hyperthyroidism and ophthalmopathy. Amplification of TCR beta CDR3 regions was performed using RNA transcripts as template. An initial round of RT-PCR targeting the TCR CDR3 relied on the HTBI primer set. Each CDR3 protein is one row after TCRdb ran MiXCR on the multiplex PCR reads. Counted here are some 530,000 distinct CDR3 sequences, 20% to 25% occurring once; the ten biggest clones make up about 49%. The sequencing sample was made of blood. These receptor sequences come from a woman in her 70s with Graves' ophthalmopathy.

In its sample, this clonotype was seen many times. The chain combines TRBV28 with TRBJ2-7; no clear D. V lost 5 bases and J 6 bases, leaving 11 bases between the germline ends. The CDR3 spans 12 residues. Germline V gene lookup returns CDR1 MDHEN and CDR2 SYDVKM. The CDR3 loop reads CASSPTGLEQYF. CDR3 nucleotide sequence: TGTGCCAGCAGTCCCACCGGCCTCGAGCAGTACTTC.

This chain links TRBV12-3 or TRBV12-4 with TRBJ1-2, with TRBD1 matching over 8 bases. The V and J ends lost 4 bases and 8 bases, in that order; junction bases with no gene match: 9. The CDR3 is made up of 14 amino acids. For the CDR3, the DNA is TGTGCCAGCAGTTCCTTCGACAGGGGAGAAGGCTACACCTTC. This gives the protein CASSSFDRGEGYTF.

This clonotype was counted a few times. The chain is built from TRBV27 and TRBJ1-1, with 7 positions matching TRBD1. Germline V gene data show CDR1 as MNHEY and CDR2 as SMNVEV (reference sequence). J gave up 7 bases and V 5 bases, and 10 bases lay outside the gene matches. This CDR3 is 14 amino acids long. CDR3 nucleotide sequence: TGTGCCAGCAGTACCCGGACAGGAGTCTTTGAAGCTTTCTTT. Translation gives CASSTRTGVFEAFF.

The rearrangement uses TRBV30 and TRBJ1-1, with a weak D call TRBD1 (6 bases). The V end was cut by 3 bases, the J end by 3 bases, with 17 bases between. From germline, CDR1 is GTSNPN and CDR2 SVGIG (reference sequence). The CDR3 loop spans 15 amino acids. The DNA of the CDR3 is TGTGCCTGGAGGGTGGGGGGCAGCGTGGACACTGAAGCTTTCTTT. It codes for CAWRVGGSVDTEAFF. Based on the CDR3 plus reference TRBV30 and TRBJ1-1, the full variable domain is SQTIHQWPATLVQPVGSPLSLECTVEGTSNPNLYWYRQAAGRGLQLLFYSVGIGQISSEVPQNLSASRPQDRQFILSSKKLLLSDSGFYLCAWRVGGSVDTEAFFGQGTRLTVV.

This clonotype showed up just a few times. The J gene is TRBJ2-1, the V gene TRBV11-3; 8 bases map to TRBD2. This CDR3 is built from 14 residues. The germline CDR1 and CDR2 sequences are SGHNT and YENEEA. With V trimmed by 5 bases and J by 6 bases, 6 bases remained unmatched. CDR3 region: CASSRLSGSNEQFF. CDR3 sequence (DNA): TGTGCCAGCAGCAGATTAAGCGGGAGCAATGAGCAGTTCTTC.

This clonotype was observed many times. This chain connects TRBV5-1 to TRBJ1-5; D gene uncertain. The CDR3 is 13 amino acids. Germline assignment: CDR1 SGHRS and CDR2 YFSETQ. Between the trimmed V and J ends, which lost 0 bases and 9 bases, there was a span of 10 bases. CDR3 residues: CASSLDLGGPQHF. The CDR3 bases are TGCGCCAGCAGCTTGGACCTGGGAGGGCCCCAGCATTTT. The full variable domain, rest sourced from reference TRBV5-1 and TRBJ1-5, is KAGVTQTPRYLIKTRGQQVTLSCSPISGHRSVSWYQQTPGQGLQFLFEYFSETQRNKGNFPGRFSGRQFSNSRSEMNVSTLELGDSALYLCASSLDLGGPQHFGDGTRLSIL.

This chain joins TRBV27 and TRBJ2-1; TRBD1 matches at 10 bases. J was trimmed by 6 bases and V by 6 bases; bases with no gene match: 14. Germline CDR1 and CDR2: MNHEY and SMNVEV (reference sequence). The CDR3 length is 17 residues. CDR3 amino acids: CASSPDRGIGRANEQFF. CDR3 sequence (DNA): TGTGCCAGCAGCCCGGACAGGGGGATCGGGAGGGCCAATGAGCAGTTCTTC.

This clonotype was detected a few times. J is TRBJ2-7 and V is TRBV3-1; D remains unclear. CDR3 size: 13 residues. V dropped 0 bases and J dropped 3 bases, with 6 bases sitting between them. Germline CDR1 and CDR2: LGHDT and YNNKEL (reference sequence). CDR3 sequence (DNA): TGTGCCAGCAGCCAAGATTTGGACTACGAGCAGTACTTC. Its translation is CASSQDLDYEQYF.

The chain uses TRBV5-1 and TRBJ1-4; D unresolved. CDR1 is SGHRS, CDR2 YFSETQ, per germline. The length of the CDR3 is 15 residues. V lost 0 bases and J lost 0, with 6 bases in between. CDR3 DNA: TGCGCCAGCAGCTTGGGAGGACCAACTAATGAAAAACTGTTTTTT. It yields the protein CASSLGGPTNEKLFF.

This clonotype was found many times. J is TRBJ2-2 and V is TRBV12-3 or TRBV12-4, with unresolved D. The CDR3 runs to 15 residues. Trimming pared 5 bases from V and 0 bases from J, leaving 10 bases between. This CDR3 is CASSTYSSNTGELFF. DNA of the CDR3: TGTGCCAGCAGTACATACTCTTCGAACACCGGGGAGCTGTTTTTT.

This clonotype was counted only a few times. The chain combines TRBV7-3 with TRBJ1-1; D is unresolved. Germline loops: CDR1 SGHTA, CDR2 FQGTGA. The CDR3 covers 13 residues. V dropped 5 bases and J dropped 0 bases, with 7 bases sitting between them. The CDR3 DNA reads as TGTGCCAGCAGCGTCAAGGTGAACACTGAAGCTTTCTTT. Its protein product is CASSVKVNTEAFF.

The J gene is TRBJ2-1, the V gene TRBV5-1; 10 bases line up with TRBD2. In germline, CDR1 is SGHRS, CDR2 YFSETQ. The J segment lost 4 bases and the V segment lost 1 base, leaving 2 bases of the junction unmatched. This CDR3 has 15 amino acids. CDR3 sequence: CASSLIAGGYNEQFF. The CDR3 DNA sequence: TGCGCCAGCAGCTTGATAGCGGGGGGTTACAATGAGCAGTTCTTC.

The chain recombines TRBV6-1 with TRBJ2-7; D tentatively fits TRBD1 or TRBD2 (5 bases each). Germline values: CDR1 MNHNS, CDR2 SASEGT. V lost 6 bases, J lost 0 bases, and 12 bases lay in between. This CDR3 is built from 14 residues. CDR3 nucleotide sequence: TGTGCCAGCAGGCCGGGACGGATCTCCTACGAGCAGTACTTC. Its protein product is CASRPGRISYEQYF.

This clonotype was counted only a few times. This sequence joins TRBV7-3 and TRBJ2-1, with D maybe TRBD2 (6 bases). The V end lost 1 base, the J end lost 4 bases, and 11 bases lay between the germline ends. CDR1 is SGHTA and CDR2 is FQGTGA in the germline V gene. The length of the CDR3 is 15 residues. CDR3 loop: CASSLIPSAYNEQFF. The CDR3 coding sequence is TGTGCCAGCAGCTTAATTCCTAGCGCTTACAATGAGCAGTTCTTC.

The V gene is TRBV7-9, the J gene TRBJ2-1; D is perhaps TRBD2 (7 bases). Germline loops: CDR1 SEHNR, CDR2 FQNEAQ (reference sequence). This CDR3 comprises 15 residues. V was trimmed by 1 base and J by 14 bases, leaving 21 bases between them. The DNA of the CDR3 is TGTGCCAGCAGCTTAGTGGGGGGGCTAGTTGGGTCGGAGTTCTTC. It translates to CASSLVGGLVGSEFF.